One and the same sample provided the 16 T cell receptor beta chains below, sequenced in a study of T cells in Graves' hyperthyroidism and ophthalmopathy. TCR beta CDR3 regions were amplified from RNA transcripts. In the first-round RT-PCR of the TCR CDR3, the HTBI primer set was used. TCRdb reprocessed the multiplex PCR reads with MiXCR, giving one entry per CDR3 protein. The profile shows about 380,000 distinct CDR3 sequences, around 18% of them singletons. Sample: blood. The receptors originated from a young man with Graves' ophthalmopathy.

This clonotype was seen only a few times. The V gene is TRBV7-6, the J gene TRBJ1-1; 11 bases line up with TRBD1. Trimming at V came to 4 bases and at J to 3 bases, leaving 4 bases not matched to a gene. CDR1 and CDR2 (germline): SGHVS, FNYEAQ. CDR3 size: 15 residues. The CDR3 sequence is CASSSRGQGDTEAFF. Here the CDR3 DNA reads TGTGCCAGCAGCTCGAGGGGACAGGGGGACACTGAAGCTTTCTTT.

This clonotype appeared many times. The chain is built from TRBV7-9 and TRBJ1-6; a possible D gene is TRBD1 (5 bases). Germline-derived CDR1 and CDR2 are SEHNR and FQNEAQ (reference sequence). V lost 5 bases and J 7 bases, leaving 15 bases between the germline ends. This CDR3 contains 15 residues. CDR3: CASSQGTEGNSPLHF. Here the CDR3 DNA reads TGTGCCAGCAGCCAAGGGACGGAGGGAAATTCACCCCTCCACTTT.

This chain uses TRBV7-2 with TRBJ1-1, with 7 bases lining up with TRBD1. Looked up from germline, CDR1 is SGHTA and CDR2 is FQGNSA. This CDR3 spans 19 amino acids. V shed 5 bases and J 2 bases; nucleotides not matched to a gene: 20. The CDR3 DNA reads TGTGCCAGCAGCCAAAACTTACAGGGGATCAATGGCCTTAACACTGAAGCTTTCTTT. It encodes CASSQNLQGINGLNTEAFF.

This chain uses TRBV20-1 with TRBJ2-3, with TRBD1 as a possible D gene (6 bases). Germline loops: CDR1 DFQATT, CDR2 SNEGSKA (reference sequence). V lost 3 bases to trimming and J lost 3 bases, with 13 bases between them. CDR3 length: 14 residues. The CDR3 sequence: CSASQQGLTDTQYF. The CDR3 DNA is TGCAGTGCTAGCCAACAGGGATTAACAGATACGCAGTATTTT.

This clonotype was detected a few times. Sequence at one end of the junction differs from germline and may be a read error. The CDR3 DNA reads as TGCAGCGGAGCACTAGCATCGCAAGGGACCCAGTACTTC. Protein sequence: CSGALASQGTQYF. The chain joins TRBV29-1 to TRBJ2-5; the D gene is possibly TRBD2 (6 bases). The CDR3 runs 13 residues. The germline gives CDR1 SQVTM, CDR2 ANQGSEA.

This clonotype appeared a few times. This chain links TRBV12-3 or TRBV12-4 with TRBJ1-4; D might be TRBD1 (5 bases). The CDR3 covers 14 residues. Trimming left V 6 bases short and J 8 bases short, with 16 bases between. DNA of the CDR3: TGTGCCAGCAGCAAACCAGGGATTAACGAAAAACTGTTTTTT. Amino acid sequence: CASSKPGINEKLFF.

This sequence joins TRBV19 and TRBJ1-1, with TRBD1 matching over 7 bases. The CDR3 contains 15 residues. The V and J ends lost 7 bases and 5 bases, in that order; junction bases with no gene match: 13. In germline, CDR1 is LNHDA, CDR2 SQIVND (reference sequence). The CDR3 reads CASIRDRKFGTEAFF. In nucleotides, the CDR3 is TGTGCCAGTATCCGGGACAGAAAATTTGGTACTGAAGCTTTCTTT.

This clonotype has ten or more counts. This chain joins TRBV10-3 and TRBJ2-3; D not certain. V was trimmed by 7 bases and J by 3 bases, leaving 5 bases between them. CDR1 is ENHRY and CDR2 is SYGVKD in the germline V gene. This CDR3 region has 11 residues. DNA of the CDR3: TGTGCCATCATGATGACAGATACGCAGTATTTT. Residues: CAIMMTDTQYF.

This clonotype was seen at least ten times. The V gene is TRBV5-6, the J gene TRBJ1-5, with 11 nucleotides matching TRBD1. Looked up from germline, CDR1 is SGHDT and CDR2 is YYEEEE. The ends lost 4 bases at V and 6 bases at J; junction bases unmatched: 3. The CDR3 extends over 14 amino acids. The CDR3 nucleotides read TGTGCCAGCAGCAGGGGACAGGGGGGTCAGCCCCAGCATTTT. Translating gives CASSRGQGGQPQHF.

Here the CDR3 reads CSARDHDRDYTGELFF. Written as DNA, the CDR3 is TGCAGTGCTAGAGATCACGACAGGGATTATACCGGGGAGCTGTTTTTT. The rearrangement links TRBV20-1 to TRBJ2-2, with 7 nucleotides matching TRBD1. This CDR3 spans 16 amino acids. V lost 0 bases, J lost 5 bases, and 9 bases stayed unmatched. Germline loops: CDR1 DFQATT, CDR2 SNEGSKA (reference sequence).

This clonotype turned up a few times. The CDR3 loop reads CSARDNYRWGTQYF. The CDR3 DNA is TGCAGTGCTAGAGATAACTACCGATGGGGGACCCAGTACTTC. V is TRBV20-1 and J is TRBJ2-5; D call uncertain. The CDR3 is made up of 14 amino acids. Trimming removed 0 bases at V and 7 bases at J, with 15 bases between. Germline V gives CDR1 DFQATT, CDR2 SNEGSKA (reference sequence).

This clonotype appeared a few times. This chain uses TRBV6-5 with TRBJ2-7; D possibly matches TRBD1 or TRBD2 (5 bases each). The germline V gene has CDR1 MNHEY and CDR2 SVGAGI. Trimming shortened V by 4 bases and J by 5 bases, and 12 bases separated the two germline ends. The CDR3 runs 13 residues. The CDR3 nucleotides read TGTGCCAGCAGTTTACCGGGACGGGACGAGCAGTACTTC. Amino acids: CASSLPGRDEQYF.

This clonotype was seen a handful of times. The V and J genes are TRBV6-1 and TRBJ1-6, with unresolved D. Trimming pared 6 bases from V and 8 bases from J, leaving 14 bases between. Germline-derived CDR1 and CDR2 are MNHNS and SASEGT. The CDR3 sequence is 14 residues long. The CDR3 loop is CASRRESPHSPLHF. Written as DNA, the CDR3 is TGTGCCAGCAGGCGGGAGTCCCCCCATTCACCCCTCCACTTT.

This clonotype was seen at least ten times. The V call is TRBV20-1, the J call TRBJ1-6; TRBD1 might be the D (5 bases). V lost 4 bases and J lost 5, with 9 bases in between. This CDR3 contains 13 residues. Germline-derived CDR1 and CDR2 are DFQATT and SNEGSKA (reference sequence). CDR3 sequence reads: CSANRDHNSPLHF. CDR3 nucleotides: TGCAGTGCTAACCGGGACCATAATTCACCCCTCCACTTT.

The chain uses TRBV5-1 and TRBJ1-1, with a possible D match to TRBD1 (6 bases). Trimming cost V 0 bases and J 1 base, with 13 bases left between them. This CDR3 is 16 amino acids long. Germline V CDR1 and CDR2: SGHRS, YFSETQ. CDR3 nucleotides: TGCGCCAGCAGCTTGGATGGCAGGGGCGGGAACACTGAAGCTTTCTTT. It codes for CASSLDGRGGNTEAFF.

Ten or more counts support this clonotype. The chain recombines TRBV12-3 or TRBV12-4 with TRBJ2-1; the D gene is possibly TRBD2 (5 bases). The V gene lost 4 bases and the J gene lost 5 bases, with 12 bases spanning the gap. The CDR3 length is 14 residues. The CDR3 nucleotides read TGTGCCAGCAGTTCTGAGCGGAGAAACAATGAGCAGTTCTTC. Amino acid sequence: CASSSERRNNEQFF.